Included here is one TCR beta chain sequence, with context. Its antigen is still unknown. The PCR used 60 Vbeta and 13 Jbeta primers. The data were produced by immunoSEQ multiplex PCR, yet TCRdb's version contains in-frame clones alone and is incomplete. The sample holds 100,000 or so clones; 77% are singletons and the top ten take approximately 11%. The CDR3 runs 15 residues. CDR1 is SGDLS, CDR2 YYNGEE, per germline. V dropped 0 bases and J dropped 2; count of bases not matched to a gene: 2. The data stem from a study of cytomegalovirus exposure and HLA in healthy donors. While unrecorded immune exposures were likely, the donors were nominally healthy when sampled. Whole-study results and caveats: TRBV6-2, TRBV6-3 and other indistinguishable V segments were excluded. A list of approximately 160 TCR beta chains associated with cytomegalovirus was given.

This TCR derives from a man aged 35-49 years in good health and CMV-seropositive. The chain recombines TRBV9 with TRBJ2-3; 8 nucleotides match TRBD2. Sequenced material: PBMCs. CDR3 sequence: CASSVVGLATDTQYF. CDR3 DNA sequence: TGTGCCAGCAGCGTAGTAGGACTAGCCACAGATACGCAGTATTTT.